This is a list of T cell receptor beta chains from one sample in a study of sequential checkpoint blockade in melanoma. Measured with immunoSEQ multiplex PCR; TCRdb has only the in-frame clones, and not every one. This table has roughly 18,000 clones, under 80% appearing once. This specimen was CD8+ T cells sorted from blood (inferred from file names), taken from a patient given nivolumab and ipilimumab in sequence. These receptors were collected from a human donor with melanoma. Both conserved end residues are part of each CDR3. Each record gives: D gene, J gene, V gene, clone size, CDR3 DNA, CDR3 protein. A D gene is named only where the DNA matches it firmly. Clone size is shown for a subset of rows, as once, few, many or a class of expanded clone.

- TRBJ2-1 TRBV7-7 once TGTGCTAGCAGCCGTAGCTACAGGGAAACCTACAATGAGCAGTTCTTC CASSRSYRETYNEQFF
TRBD2 TRBJ2-3 TRBV2 - TGTGCCAGCAGTGAGCGGGCTAGCGGGACAGATACGCAGTATTTT CASSERASGTDTQYF
- TRBJ2-7 TRBV10-2 - TGCGCCAGCAGTGAGTCGTTTCGCGGTTCCTACGAGCAGTACTTC CASSESFRGSYEQYF
TRBD1 TRBJ2-2 TRBV2 - TGTGCCAGCAGCTGGGACAGTTCCACCGGGGAGCTGTTTTTT CASSWDSSTGELFF
- TRBJ2-3 TRBV15 - TGTGCCACCATTCGGTCAGATACGCAGTATTTT CATIRSDTQYF
- TRBJ2-1 TRBV5-5 - TGTGCCAGCAGCAATACGAGGGATTCCTACAATGAGCAGTTCTTC CASSNTRDSYNEQFF
- TRBJ2-2 TRBV29-1 - TGCAGCGCCCTAGGGGGGAGGGGGAACACCGGGGAGCTGTTTTTT CSALGGRGNTGELFF
- TRBJ1-3 TRBV6-5 once TGTGCCAGCAGTTACGAGGGGAGGGGAAACACCATATATTTT CASSYEGRGNTIYF
- TRBJ1-5 TRBV6-1 once TGTGCCAGCAGTGAACTACCCTCGGGTCAGCCCCAGCATTTT CASSELPSGQPQHF
TRBD2 TRBJ2-1 TRBV4-3 - TGCGCCAGCAGCCATGTAGCGGGGGACAATGAGCAGTTCTTC CASSHVAGDNEQFF